These 27 T cell receptor beta chains were all obtained from the same sample, sequenced in a study of T-cell reconstitution after alpha-beta-depleted transplantation in children (dated by TCRdb to the mid-2010s). The receptor library was made with PCR. These reads were obtained on an Illumina HiSeq 2500. TCR libraries were prepared with molecular barcoding, using unique molecular identifiers to normalize TCRbeta repertoire quantification. TCRdb reworked the public reads: Q25 trimming with fastp, MiXCR clone assembly, productive beta chains retained. Here each entry gathers all rows of one CDR3 protein and keeps the most common genes and DNA. In this sample the table shows about 200,000 distinct CDR3 sequences, 14% to 15% of which occur a single time. The ten largest clones capture approximately 13% of the sample. The material sequenced was PBMCs from the stem cell graft donor, taken from the stem cell graft. Receptor source: a human donor who donated a stem cell graft to a child with acute lymphoblastic leukemia.

This clonotype was seen repeatedly, ten times or more. The chain uses TRBV5-1 and TRBJ2-7; 14 bases map to TRBD2. Germline trimming cut 4 bases from V and 2 bases from J; bases unmatched to any gene: 11. Germline CDR1 SGHRS, CDR2 YFSETQ. The CDR3 sequence is 18 residues long. CDR3: CASSERLAGGSQTYEQYF. The CDR3 DNA is TGCGCCAGCAGCGAACGACTAGCGGGAGGGTCTCAAACCTACGAGCAGTACTTC.

The chain uses TRBV30 and TRBJ2-3; tentative D call: TRBD1 (6 bases). Germline CDR1 GTSNPN, CDR2 SVGIG (reference sequence). V was clipped by 3 bases and J by 3 bases, with 13 bases between them. The CDR3 contains 14 residues. CDR3 DNA: TGTGCCTGGAGCGTACAGGGAAGGACAGATACGCAGTATTTT. Amino acids: CAWSVQGRTDTQYF.

This clonotype came up once. This may be a read error: a much more frequent sequence differs by one nucleotide. This rearrangement joins TRBV6-2 or TRBV6-3 to TRBJ2-3; D not certain. Germline-derived CDR1 and CDR2 are MNHEY and SVGEGT. CDR3 length: 12 residues. This CDR3 reads CASRYSADTQYF. The CDR3 nucleotides are TGTGCCAGCCGTTATTCCGCAGATACGCAGTATTTT.

This clonotype showed up many times. The chain has TRBV5-1 and TRBJ2-7, with 8 bases matching TRBD1. Germline V gene lookup returns CDR1 SGHRS and CDR2 YFSETQ. With 6 bases clipped from V and 3 bases from J, the junction kept 8 bases outside the gene matches. This CDR3 has 14 amino acids. The CDR3 bases are TGCGCCAGCAAAAACCGACAGGGGAACTACGAGCAGTACTTC. It encodes CASKNRQGNYEQYF.

This clonotype was observed many times. The V call is TRBV6-5, the J call TRBJ2-3; weak D call: TRBD1 (5 bases). The germline V gene encodes CDR1 MNHEY and CDR2 SVGAGI. The length of the CDR3 is 16 residues. Trimming pared 6 bases from V and 3 bases from J, leaving 19 bases between. The CDR3 here is CASSVTTPDSTDTQYF. CDR3 sequence (DNA): TGTGCCAGCAGCGTTACTACCCCCGACAGTACAGATACGCAGTATTTT.

The rearrangement joins TRBV20-1 to TRBJ2-7; D call uncertain. Germline lookup yields CDR1 DFQATT and CDR2 SNEGSKA (reference sequence). This CDR3 is 13 amino acids long. V was shortened by 6 bases and J by 0 bases, with 12 bases between the two germline ends. The CDR3 here is CSAAHRDSYEQYF. CDR3 sequence (DNA): TGCAGTGCAGCCCACAGAGACTCCTACGAGCAGTACTTC.

This clonotype was seen many times. This rearrangement joins TRBV12-3 or TRBV12-4 to TRBJ1-1, with D unresolved. The CDR3 is 15 amino acids. The V end was cut by 6 bases, the J end by 2 bases, with 16 bases between. In DNA, the CDR3 is TGTGCCAGCAGCGAAAGAGGTCACGGAAACACTGAAGCTTTCTTT. This translates into CASSERGHGNTEAFF.

This clonotype was recorded at least ten times. The V and J genes are TRBV12-3 or TRBV12-4 and TRBJ2-7; D is unclear. The CDR3 sequence is 13 residues long. V lost 4 bases, J lost 2 bases, and 9 bases lay in between. This chain's CDR3 is CASSSEITYEQYF. CDR3 in DNA: TGTGCCAGCAGTTCGGAGATTACCTACGAGCAGTACTTC.

This clonotype was counted at least ten times. This chain links TRBV20-1 with TRBJ2-3, with D possibly being TRBD1 or TRBD2 (5 bases each). Trimming shortened V by 6 bases and J by 4 bases, and 17 bases separated the two germline ends. The CDR3 is made up of 14 amino acids. CDR1 is DFQATT and CDR2 is SNEGSKA in the germline V gene (reference sequence). This CDR3 reads CSAARDGTADTQYF. The CDR3 DNA sequence: TGCAGTGCAGCCCGGGACGGTACGGCAGATACGCAGTATTTT.

The V gene is TRBV7-8, the J gene TRBJ2-3, with TRBD2 matching over 11 bases. Trimming cost V 1 base and J 5 bases; bases outside gene matches: 8. The CDR3 length is 17 residues. Germline values: CDR1 SGHVS, CDR2 FQNEAQ. CDR3 nucleotide sequence: TGTGCCAGCAGCTTAGACTTGATAGCGGGAGGGGAAGATACGCAGTATTTT. Its protein product is CASSLDLIAGGEDTQYF.

This clonotype has only a few counts. The chain combines TRBV9 with TRBJ2-7, with 11 positions matching TRBD2. Germline V gene sequence: CDR1 SGDLS, CDR2 YYNGEE. The CDR3 has 15 residues. V shed 4 bases and J 2 bases; nucleotides not matched to a gene: 5. CDR3 nucleotides: TGTGCCAGCAGCCCTAGCGGGAGGCCCCCCTACGAGCAGTACTTC. It translates to CASSPSGRPPYEQYF.

This clonotype was detected ten times or more. The chain links TRBV20-1 to TRBJ1-5; D not certain. There are 15 residues in the CDR3. Germline values: CDR1 DFQATT, CDR2 SNEGSKA (reference sequence). V shed 3 bases and J shed 0 bases, with 12 bases lying between them. The CDR3 region is CSASNAGYSNQPQHF. The DNA of the CDR3 is TGCAGTGCTAGTAACGCAGGCTATAGCAATCAGCCCCAGCATTTT.

The sample holds many counts of this clonotype. The chain recombines TRBV5-1 with TRBJ1-2, with a possible D match to TRBD1 (5 bases). This CDR3 is 15 amino acids long. The V gene's germline CDR1 is SGHRS and CDR2 YFSETQ. With 0 bases removed from V and 5 bases from J, the gap between germline ends came to 14 bases. The CDR3 protein is CASSLDSGDLYGYTF. CDR3 coding DNA: TGCGCCAGCAGCTTGGATTCGGGGGATTTGTATGGCTACACCTTC.

The rearrangement links TRBV19 to TRBJ1-6; 9 bases match TRBD1. CDR1 is LNHDA and CDR2 is SQIVND in the germline V gene (reference sequence). The CDR3 is 17 residues long. J lost 9 bases, V lost 5 bases, and 14 bases had no gene match. In nucleotides, the CDR3 is TGTGCCAGTAGTGCGCTACAGGGGGCTGGGGTGAGTTCACCCCTCCACTTT. This codes for CASSALQGAGVSSPLHF.

The rearrangement uses TRBV5-1 and TRBJ1-2, with D perhaps matching TRBD1 (6 bases). There are 14 residues in the CDR3. Trimming removed 3 bases at V and 7 bases at J, with 16 bases between. Per germline, CDR1 SGHRS and CDR2 YFSETQ. This chain's CDR3 is CASSWGHGEGGYTF. CDR3 bases: TGCGCCAGCAGCTGGGGACATGGTGAGGGTGGCTACACCTTC.

This clonotype was observed at least ten times. This chain uses TRBV20-1 with TRBJ1-2; 11 nucleotides align to TRBD1. J gave up 5 bases and V 1 base, and 6 bases lay outside the gene matches. The germline gives CDR1 DFQATT, CDR2 SNEGSKA (reference sequence). The length of the CDR3 is 15 residues. As DNA, the CDR3 is TGCAGTGCTAGAGCCGACGGGACAGGGGGATATGGCTACACCTTC. This encodes CSARADGTGGYGYTF.

CDR3 bases: TGTGCCAGCGCTCGGGCCGGGGAGCTGTTTTTT. Translating it yields CASARAGELFF. This sequence joins TRBV6-5 and TRBJ2-2; D unresolved. This CDR3 spans 11 amino acids. V lost 8 bases and J 6 bases, leaving 7 bases between the germline ends. Germline assignment: CDR1 MNHEY and CDR2 SVGAGI.

This clonotype was recorded a few times. The chain recombines TRBV5-1 with TRBJ2-2, with a weak D call TRBD2 (5 bases). The germline CDR1 and CDR2 sequences are SGHRS and YFSETQ. The length of the CDR3 is 16 residues. V was trimmed by 1 base and J by 2 bases, leaving 12 bases between them. CDR3 residues: CASSLIAGSNTGELFF. DNA of the CDR3: TGCGCCAGCAGCTTGATCGCGGGCTCTAACACCGGGGAGCTGTTTTTT.

The chain combines TRBV20-1 with TRBJ2-5, with TRBD2 identical over 9 bases. Looked up from germline, CDR1 is DFQATT and CDR2 is SNEGSKA (reference sequence). There are 12 residues in the CDR3. V was pared by 6 bases and J by 9 bases, with 8 bases of the junction left unmatched. CDR3 coding DNA: TGCAGTGCGCTGCTAGCGGGAAGATCCCAGTACTTC. Residues: CSALLAGRSQYF.

The rearrangement links TRBV18 to TRBJ2-7; no clear D. Germline CDR1 KGHSH, CDR2 LQKENI. Trimming cost V 2 bases and J 3 bases, with 8 bases left between them. The CDR3 covers 13 residues. CDR3 region: CASSPKRSYEQYF. As DNA, the CDR3 is TGTGCCAGCTCACCAAAACGCAGCTACGAGCAGTACTTC.

This clonotype was counted at least ten times. This chain links TRBV6-5 with TRBJ2-1, with D possibly being TRBD1 (6 bases). The CDR3 loop spans 12 amino acids. Germline V gives CDR1 MNHEY, CDR2 SVGAGI. V dropped 6 bases and J dropped 8 bases, with 11 bases sitting between them. The CDR3 reads CASSDGGYEQFF. The DNA for the CDR3 is TGTGCCAGCAGCGATGGGGGCTATGAGCAGTTCTTC.

This clonotype was observed at least ten times. V usage is TRBV9 and J usage is TRBJ1-3; TRBD1 agrees at 8 bases. V lost 0 bases and J lost 8; bases outside the gene matches: 4. Germline lookup yields CDR1 SGDLS and CDR2 YYNGEE. This CDR3 region has 14 residues. CDR3 protein: CASSVAPTGDTIYF. The CDR3 DNA reads as TGTGCCAGCAGCGTAGCTCCGACAGGGGACACCATATATTTT.

This clonotype has a count of ten or more. This chain links TRBV7-9 with TRBJ2-5; D remains unclear. Trimming stripped 3 bases from V and 4 bases from J, with 15 bases between. CDR1 is SEHNR and CDR2 is FQNEAQ in the germline V gene (reference sequence). The CDR3 runs to 15 residues. The CDR3 bases are TGTGCCAGCAGCTTTTCGCGCGCTTATACAGAGACCCAGTACTTC. This translates into CASSFSRAYTETQYF. Full variable domain (remainder filled in from reference TRBV7-9 and TRBJ2-5): DTGVSQNPRHKITKRGQNVTFRCDPISEHNRLYWYRQTLGQGPEFLTYFQNEAQLEKSRLLSDRFSAERPKGSFSTLEIQRTEQGDSAMYLCASSFSRAYTETQYFGPGTRLLVL.

The sample holds many counts of this clonotype. The chain carries TRBV27 and TRBJ1-5; TRBD1 is a possible D gene (5 bases). This CDR3 has 13 residues. The germline V and J ends were trimmed by 3 bases and 5 bases, with 8 bases remaining between them. Germline loops: CDR1 MNHEY, CDR2 SMNVEV (reference sequence). As DNA, the CDR3 is TGTGCCAGCAGTTTTGGGGGTGATCAGCCCCAGCATTTT. Its translation is CASSFGGDQPQHF.

This chain joins TRBV20-1 and TRBJ1-2; the D is unclear. Trimming shortened V by 3 bases and J by 8 bases, and 13 bases separated the two germline ends. Looked up from germline, CDR1 is DFQATT and CDR2 is SNEGSKA (reference sequence). CDR3 size: 12 residues. CDR3 sequence reads: CSARDGPVGYTF. In DNA form, the CDR3 reads TGCAGTGCTAGGGACGGTCCCGTGGGCTACACCTTC.

This clonotype was counted ten times or more. This chain uses TRBV20-1 with TRBJ1-5, with D unclear. The V and J ends lost 2 bases and 2 bases respectively, with 10 bases between them. Germline assignment: CDR1 DFQATT and CDR2 SNEGSKA (reference sequence). There are 14 residues in the CDR3. CDR3 in DNA: TGCAGTGCTAGAAAAGGGTCGGGCAATCAGCCCCAGCATTTT. It specifies CSARKGSGNQPQHF.

This clonotype was observed at least ten times. V is TRBV5-6 and J is TRBJ1-3; TRBD1 matches at 7 bases. The V and J ends lost 3 bases and 0 bases, in that order; junction bases with no gene match: 6. Germline CDR1 is SGHDT and CDR2 is YYEEEE. The CDR3 totals 16 residues. For the CDR3, the DNA is TGTGCCAGCAGCTGGGGGGACAGAATCTCTGGAAACACCATATATTTT. Protein: CASSWGDRISGNTIYF.